This record covers a single T cell receptor beta chain. What it binds is not known. The sample comes from a study of cytomegalovirus exposure and HLA in healthy donors. Regarding the study as a whole: DRB1 had the most TCR associations and HLA-C the fewest, a later analysis found, with rates varying by HLA locus. Across donors, most TCRs were seen rarely, yet some public ones were widespread.

V was shortened by 6 bases and J by 7 bases, with 10 bases between the two germline ends. Germline CDR1 is MNHNS and CDR2 is SASEGT. The CDR3 totals 12 residues. The study ran its PCR with 60 Vbeta and 13 Jbeta primers. Sequenced by immunoSEQ multiplex PCR; TCRdb stores in-frame clones only, minus some. The table includes around 100,000 clones, 79% detected once. Despite likely unrecorded immune exposures, the donors were nominally healthy at the time of sampling. This receptor was obtained from a woman younger than 35 in good health and CMV-seropositive. The rearrangement joins TRBV6-1 to TRBJ1-5; a possible D gene is TRBD1 (6 bases). The material sequenced was PBMCs. In DNA form, the CDR3 reads TGTGCCAGCAGAACAGGGACGCAGCCCCAGCATTTT. As protein: CASRTGTQPQHF.